The 29 T cell receptor beta chains below were found in one sample sequenced in a study of cytomegalovirus exposure and HLA in healthy donors (dated by TCRdb to 2017 to 2019). Libraries came from the immunoSEQ multiplex PCR assay. A mixture of 60 forward primers for TCR Vbeta segments and 13 reverse primers for TCR Jbeta segments was used in the multiplex PCR. TCRdb holds this immuneACCESS table with in-frame rearrangements only. Some clones are missing; in checked studies, unresolved V genes explain under half, and the rest has no known cause. The sample profile shows some 86,000 clones; about 66% of them were found once. About 2% of the sample belongs to the ten largest clones. The source material was PBMCs. The receptors derive from a man under 40 in good health and CMV-seronegative.

Only one count was recorded for this clone. A read error may produce the germline difference seen at one junction end. The chain combines TRBV14 with TRBJ1-4, with D maybe TRBD1 (5 bases). Germline CDR1 reads SGHDN; CDR2 reads FVKESK. This CDR3 has 13 residues. CDR3 coding DNA: TGTGCCAGCAGCTCCTTCGACCCGGGGGAACCCTCTTTT. Translated: CASSSFDPGEPSF.

The genes are TRBV5-1 and TRBJ2-7; the D gene is possibly TRBD2 (6 bases). Trimming took off 4 bases at V and 6 bases at J, with 17 bases between the two ends. CDR3 length: 14 amino acids. Germline-derived CDR1 and CDR2 are SGHRS and YFSETQ. The CDR3 DNA is TGCGCCAGCAGCCTCACAGGAGGGATCTCCGAGCAGTACTTC. Encoded protein: CASSLTGGISEQYF.

The chain has TRBV18 and TRBJ2-2; a weak D match, TRBD2 (6 bases). This CDR3 contains 15 residues. Germline V gene sequence: CDR1 KGHSH, CDR2 LQKENI. V was trimmed by 1 base and J by 7 bases, leaving 13 bases between them. The CDR3 sequence: CASSPRRLGGGELFF. The DNA of the CDR3 is TGTGCCAGCTCACCACGGAGACTAGGAGGCGGGGAGCTGTTTTTT.

This clone was seen a few times. The chain recombines TRBV7-9 with TRBJ2-7; D is perhaps TRBD1 (5 bases). The ends were cut back, 3 bases at V and 3 bases at J, with 9 bases in the middle. CDR1 is SEHNR, CDR2 FQNEAQ, per germline (reference sequence). This CDR3 region has 13 residues. In DNA form, the CDR3 reads TGTGCCAGCAGCTTTGCGACAGACTACGAGCAGTACTTC. Protein product: CASSFATDYEQYF.

The chain recombines TRBV28 with TRBJ2-5; D is possibly TRBD2 (6 bases). V gave up 5 bases and J gave up 4 bases, with 17 bases separating them. In germline, CDR1 is MDHEN, CDR2 SYDVKM. The CDR3 spans 15 residues. The CDR3 loop reads CASSTVRGKGETQYF. CDR3 DNA sequence: TGTGCCAGCAGTACCGTCCGGGGGAAGGGAGAGACCCAGTACTTC.

The chain combines TRBV7-2 with TRBJ2-7; 8 bases are a match to TRBD1. The V gene's germline CDR1 is SGHTA and CDR2 FQGNSA. J lost 2 bases, V lost 4 bases, and 7 bases had no gene match. The CDR3 has 15 amino acids. Written as DNA, the CDR3 is TGTGCCAGCAGCTCCCCGCGGACAGGGCCCTACGAGCAGTACTTC. It translates to CASSSPRTGPYEQYF. Based on the CDR3 plus reference TRBV7-2 and TRBJ2-7, the full variable domain is GAGVSQSPSNKVTEKGKDVELRCDPISGHTALYWYRQSLGQGLEFLIYFQGNSAPDKSGLPSDRFSAERTGGSVSTLTIQRTQQEDSAVYLCASSSPRTGPYEQYFGPGTRLTVT.

This chain uses TRBV7-9 with TRBJ2-7, with D hard to call. V lost 1 base and J 2 bases, leaving 9 bases between the germline ends. Germline V gives CDR1 SEHNR, CDR2 FQNEAQ (reference sequence). This CDR3 is 14 amino acids long. The DNA of the CDR3 is TGTGCCAGCAGCTTAGAGCTGCTTCCCTACGAGCAGTACTTC. This gives the protein CASSLELLPYEQYF.

This clone was counted a single time. This rearrangement joins TRBV6-5 to TRBJ1-1, with D hard to call. The CDR3 contains 14 residues. CDR1 and CDR2 from the germline V gene are MNHEY and SVGAGI. Trimming pared 6 bases from V and 1 base from J, leaving 12 bases between. The CDR3 protein is CASRRGRGNTEAFF. DNA for the CDR3: TGTGCCAGCAGACGAGGTAGAGGGAACACTGAAGCTTTCTTT.

V and J are TRBV30 and TRBJ1-1; D remains ambiguous. V was cut by 2 bases and J by 7 bases, with 8 bases left in between. The length of the CDR3 is 11 residues. Germline values: CDR1 GTSNPN, CDR2 SVGIG (reference sequence). CDR3 nucleotide sequence: TGTGCCTGGAGTATCGGGGTTGAAGCTTTCTTT. Translation: CAWSIGVEAFF.

This chain uses TRBV28 with TRBJ1-5, with D unresolved. Germline lookup yields CDR1 MDHEN and CDR2 SYDVKM. V shed 4 bases and J shed 4 bases, with 17 bases lying between them. The CDR3 is 16 amino acids. CDR3 region: CASSSPGSIINQPQHF. As DNA, the CDR3 is TGTGCCAGCAGTTCTCCGGGATCAATAATTAATCAGCCCCAGCATTTT.

This clone was observed a handful of times. The V call is TRBV19, the J call TRBJ1-2; D unclear. This CDR3 spans 13 amino acids. Trimming cost V 5 bases and J 10 bases, with 17 bases left between them. Germline values: CDR1 LNHDA, CDR2 SQIVND (reference sequence). CDR3 protein: CASSSGNPRPYTF. The CDR3 DNA reads TGTGCCAGTAGTTCCGGGAACCCCCGACCCTACACCTTC.

The rearrangement uses TRBV7-7 and TRBJ1-5; possibly TRBD1 for D (6 bases). Germline values: CDR1 SSHAT, CDR2 FNYEAQ (reference sequence). The CDR3 loop spans 17 amino acids. The V and J ends lost 5 bases and 1 base respectively, with 18 bases between them. The chain's CDR3 is CASSPGGPGLSNQPQHF. CDR3 bases: TGTGCCAGCAGCCCGGGGGGCCCGGGGCTGAGCAATCAGCCCCAGCATTTT.

The genes are TRBV27 and TRBJ1-6; D not certain. V was shortened by 2 bases and J by 8 bases, with 4 bases between the two germline ends. Germline CDR1 reads MNHEY; CDR2 reads SMNVEV (reference sequence). The length of the CDR3 is 12 residues. The DNA of the CDR3 is TGTGCCAGCAGTTTACTTCATTCACCCCTCCACTTT. Protein sequence: CASSLLHSPLHF.

The chain couples TRBV19 to TRBJ1-1; no definite D call. The CDR3 runs 12 residues. Trimming left V 7 bases short and J 3 bases short, with 9 bases between. Germline V CDR1 and CDR2: LNHDA, SQIVND (reference sequence). CDR3 sequence: CASKGVYTEAFF. The CDR3 region has the DNA TGTGCCAGTAAGGGAGTTTACACTGAAGCTTTCTTT.

CDR3 protein: CASSLSNSPLHF. CDR3 DNA sequence: TGTGCCAGCAGCCTGAGCAATTCACCCCTCCACTTT. This sequence joins TRBV5-5 and TRBJ1-6; D is uncertain. The length of the CDR3 is 12 residues. Between the trimmed V and J ends, which lost 4 bases and 7 bases, there was a span of 6 bases. Looked up from germline, CDR1 is SGHKS and CDR2 is YYEKEE (reference sequence). Variable domain in full (rest from reference TRBV5-5 and TRBJ1-6): DAGVTQSPTHLIKTRGQQVTLRCSPISGHKSVSWYQQVLGQGPQFIFQYYEKEERGRGNFPDRFSARQFPNYSSELNVNALLLGDSALYLCASSLSNSPLHFGNGTRLTVT.

The chain couples TRBV5-4 to TRBJ1-5; no definite D call. V gave up 3 bases and J gave up 0 bases, with 13 bases separating them. Germline values: CDR1 SGHNT, CDR2 YYREEE (reference sequence). CDR3 size: 16 residues. CDR3 DNA: TGTGCCAGCAGCTCTATTGGTGAGGGTAGCAATCAGCCCCAGCATTTT. Translating gives CASSSIGEGSNQPQHF. The complete variable domain, with remaining parts taken from reference TRBV5-4 and TRBJ1-5, reads ETGVTQSPTHLIKTRGQQVTLRCSSQSGHNTVSWYQQALGQGPQFIFQYYREEENGRGNFPPRFSGLQFPNYSSELNVNALELDDSALYLCASSSIGEGSNQPQHFGDGTRLSIL.

This clone was seen a handful of times. In DNA, the CDR3 is TGCGCCAGCAGCCCGGGGGTGTGGCAGTTCTTC. It specifies CASSPGVWQFF. This sequence joins TRBV5-1 and TRBJ2-1; D is perhaps TRBD2 (6 bases). There are 11 residues in the CDR3. V was pared by 4 bases and J by 12 bases, with 11 bases between. The V gene's germline CDR1 is SGHRS and CDR2 YFSETQ.

This chain uses TRBV7-2 with TRBJ2-7, with TRBD1 matching 8 bases. There are 17 residues in the CDR3. Germline V gene sequence: CDR1 SGHTA, CDR2 FQGNSA. J was trimmed by 5 bases and V by 0 bases; bases with no gene match: 12. In DNA form, the CDR3 reads TGTGCCAGCAGCTTAGCATTTCCCGGGACAGGCGTGGACGAGCAGTACTTC. Its translation: CASSLAFPGTGVDEQYF.

The V call is TRBV7-9, the J call TRBJ1-2, with D tentatively TRBD1 (6 bases). Per germline, CDR1 SEHNR and CDR2 FQNEAQ (reference sequence). V lost 4 bases, J lost 6 bases, and 21 bases lay in between. This CDR3 is 16 amino acids long. CDR3 in DNA: TGTGCCAGCAGCTCGAATGAATGGGGGCGTTCAGATGGCTACACCTTC. It is translated as CASSSNEWGRSDGYTF.

V and J are TRBV9 and TRBJ1-1; D is possibly TRBD1 (6 bases). With 4 bases removed from V and 4 bases from J, the gap between germline ends came to 14 bases. CDR1 SGDLS and CDR2 YYNGEE come from the germline V gene. This CDR3 is 14 amino acids long. The CDR3 nucleotides are TGTGCCAGCAGCCCTTGGGGGGGCGGCACTGAAGCTTTCTTT. This sequence encodes CASSPWGGGTEAFF.

The chain carries TRBV5-1 and TRBJ1-5, with 7 bases aligning to TRBD1. The germline gives CDR1 SGHRS, CDR2 YFSETQ. The CDR3 consists of 15 residues. V lost 4 bases to trimming and J lost 2 bases; unmatched junction nucleotides: 6. The CDR3 spells CASSPGQFGNQPQHF. The CDR3 DNA sequence: TGCGCCAGCAGCCCGGGACAGTTCGGCAATCAGCCCCAGCATTTT.

This clone was seen only a few times. V usage is TRBV20-1 and J usage is TRBJ1-1; D remains unclear. Germline-derived CDR1 and CDR2 are DFQATT and SNEGSKA (reference sequence). This CDR3 comprises 10 residues. With 6 bases removed from V and 4 bases from J, the gap between germline ends came to 6 bases. The CDR3 sequence is CSAGVTEAFF. Written as DNA, the CDR3 is TGCAGTGCCGGGGTCACTGAAGCTTTCTTT.

Written as DNA, the CDR3 is TGTGCCACCAGAGAGGGGACAGTGGCCGCCAGGCGTTATAACACTGAAGCTTTCTTT. Translated: CATREGTVAARRYNTEAFF. The V gene is TRBV15, the J gene TRBJ1-1; the match to TRBD1 covers 7 bases. V shed 6 bases, J shed 2 bases, and the junction held 21 bases outside the gene matches. CDR1 LNHNV and CDR2 YYDKDF come from the germline V gene (reference sequence). The CDR3 runs 19 residues.

J is TRBJ1-1 and V is TRBV6-4; possible D gene TRBD1, 6 bases. Trimming cost V 5 bases and J 1 base, with 11 bases left between them. Germline loops: CDR1 MRHNA, CDR2 SNTAGT. The CDR3 is 14 amino acids. The CDR3 bases are TGTGCCAGCAGTCCAGGGGAGACGAACACTGAAGCTTTCTTT. Encoded protein: CASSPGETNTEAFF.

V gene TRBV5-1 combines with J gene TRBJ2-7, with D perhaps matching TRBD2 (6 bases). The CDR3 sequence is 14 residues long. The V gene's germline CDR1 is SGHRS and CDR2 YFSETQ. V lost 3 bases, J lost 5 bases, and 15 bases lay in between. This CDR3 is CASSWRRGEDEQYF. DNA for the CDR3: TGCGCCAGCAGCTGGCGTCGCGGGGAGGACGAGCAGTACTTC.

This clone was found a few times. CDR3 amino acids: CASSPPGQPTRFYTF. In nucleotides, the CDR3 is TGTGCCAGCTCACCACCCGGACAGCCCACTCGGTTCTACACCTTC. This chain connects TRBV18 to TRBJ1-2; a weak D match, TRBD1 (6 bases). The germline V gene encodes CDR1 KGHSH and CDR2 LQKENI. CDR3 size: 15 residues. V was trimmed by 0 bases and J by 10 bases, leaving 18 bases between them.

This clone was found a few times. The rearrangement joins TRBV19 to TRBJ1-1; no clear D gene. This CDR3 region has 13 residues. Germline V gene data show CDR1 as LNHDA and CDR2 as SQIVND (reference sequence). V lost 3 bases and J lost 5, with 10 bases in between. CDR3 residues: CASSMSGSTEAFF. The DNA for the CDR3 is TGTGCCAGTAGTATGAGTGGGAGTACTGAAGCTTTCTTT.

The chain links TRBV18 to TRBJ1-3, with D possibly TRBD1 on 6 matching bases. This CDR3 comprises 17 residues. From germline, CDR1 is KGHSH and CDR2 LQKENI. Trimming shortened V by 6 bases and J by 0 bases, and 18 bases separated the two germline ends. The CDR3 is CASSLQGWSSSGNTIYF. The CDR3, as DNA: TGTGCCAGCTCCCTCCAGGGGTGGAGTTCCTCTGGAAACACCATATATTTT.

This clone came up a few times. The chain links TRBV7-2 to TRBJ1-1; D is unresolved. The CDR3 contains 14 residues. Trimming took off 3 bases at V and 1 base at J, with 9 bases between the two ends. Looked up from germline, CDR1 is SGHTA and CDR2 is FQGNSA. DNA of the CDR3: TGTGCCAGCAGCTTTTGGGAGGGGAACACTGAAGCTTTCTTT. Residues: CASSFWEGNTEAFF.